This T cell receptor (beta chain) came from a study of molecular identifiers for immune sequencing clone quantification. CDR3 length equals 14 residues. Germline-derived CDR1 and CDR2 are MDHEN and SYDVKM. Findings and limits, study-wide: Among some 990,000 naive cells, as was reported, spiked Jurkat TCR RNA from one cell was detectable.

Naive CD8 T cells were picked out by sorting for CD8+CD4-CCR7+CD45RA+. TCRdb fed the PCR reads into MiXCR, producing one record per CDR3 protein. The sample contains roughly 100,000 distinct CDR3 sequences, about 35% of which appear only once. Comments on this clonotype: Its specificity is unknown. This clone may be a read error of a much larger clone one base away.

Sequencing used naive CD8+ T cells from blood, with Jurkat cell RNA spiked in. Indicated subset: FACS-sorted CD8+CD4-CCR7+CD45RA+ naive T cells. The TCR originated in a human donor in good health. Some libraries in this study had Jurkat cell RNA spiked in. The chain couples TRBV28 to TRBJ2-7; D is uncertain. Written as DNA, the CDR3 is TGTGCCAGCAGTTTGATTTGGTCCTCCTACGGGCAGTACTTC. Translated: CASSLIWSSYGQYF. The full variable domain, completed using reference TRBV28 and TRBJ2-7, is DVKVTQSSRYLVKRTGEKVFLECVQDMDHENMFWYRQDPGLGLRLIYFSYDVKMKEKGDIPEGYSVSREKKERFSLILESASTNQTSMYLCASSLIWSSYGQYFGPGTRLTVT.